This TCR beta chain came from a study of blood T cell repertoires in COVID-19. Study context: T cells, B-cell-depleted T cells, or PBMCs provided the cDNA or gDNA that served as material.

Germline V gene sequence: CDR1 SGHNT, CDR2 YYREEE (reference sequence). The CDR3 has 15 residues. With V trimmed by 3 bases and J by 0 bases, 5 bases remained unmatched. The table came from immunoSEQ multiplex PCR; TCRdb's copy has only in-frame clones and leaves some out. Of approximately 220,000 clones listed, around 84% are singletons. Sequenced sample: peripheral blood. The rearrangement links TRBV5-4 to TRBJ2-5; TRBD1 matches 7 bases. This clonotype was obtained from a woman aged 60 to 75 who had recovered from COVID-19. Here the CDR3 reads CASSYFTGDQETQYF. CDR3 DNA: TGTGCCAGCAGCTATTTCACAGGGGACCAAGAGACCCAGTACTTC.